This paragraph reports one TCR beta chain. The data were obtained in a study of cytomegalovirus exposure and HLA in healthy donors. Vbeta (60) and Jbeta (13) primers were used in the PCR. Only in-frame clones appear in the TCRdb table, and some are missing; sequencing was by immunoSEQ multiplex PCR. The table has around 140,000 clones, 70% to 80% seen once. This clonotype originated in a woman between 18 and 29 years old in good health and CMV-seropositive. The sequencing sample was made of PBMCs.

The DNA of the CDR3 is TGTGCCAGCAGCGCGGGGTTTGCAACTAATGAAAAACTGTTTTTT. This translates into CASSAGFATNEKLFF. The rearrangement links TRBV9 to TRBJ1-4; D is ambiguous. Trimming shortened V by 3 bases and J by 0 bases, and 9 bases separated the two germline ends. This CDR3 is 15 amino acids long. In germline, CDR1 is SGDLS, CDR2 YYNGEE.